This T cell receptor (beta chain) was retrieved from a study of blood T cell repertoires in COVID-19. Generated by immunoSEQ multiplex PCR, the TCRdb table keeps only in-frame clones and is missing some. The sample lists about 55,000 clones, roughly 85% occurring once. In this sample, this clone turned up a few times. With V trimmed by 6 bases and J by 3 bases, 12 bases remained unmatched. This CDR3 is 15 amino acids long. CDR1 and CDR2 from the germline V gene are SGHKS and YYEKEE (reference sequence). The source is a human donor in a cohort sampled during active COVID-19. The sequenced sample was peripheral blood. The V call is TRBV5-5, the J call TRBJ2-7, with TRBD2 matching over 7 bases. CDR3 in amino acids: CASTIGRGDYYEQYF. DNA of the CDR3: TGTGCCAGCACCATTGGGAGAGGGGACTACTACGAGCAGTACTTC. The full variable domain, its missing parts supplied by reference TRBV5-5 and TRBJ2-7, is DAGVTQSPTHLIKTRGQQVTLRCSPISGHKSVSWYQQVLGQGPQFIFQYYEKEERGRGNFPDRFSARQFPNYSSELNVNALLLGDSALYLCASTIGRGDYYEQYFGPGTRLTVT.